What follows describes a single T cell receptor beta chain. Under the authors' procedure: By means of reference gene primer amplification, nucleated cell counts were estimated. The repertoire was sequenced with immunoSEQ multiplex PCR; TCRdb's copy has only in-frame clones and lacks some. V, J and clone size are those of that table, while D and trimming were read from the DNA. Of around 90,000 clones detected, around 90% appear once; the ten largest clones hold around 2.2%. The V end was cut by 4 bases, the J end by 7 bases, with 11 bases between. The length of the CDR3 is 14 residues. CDR1 and CDR2 (germline): MNHEY, SVGEGT. Seattle patient enrollment occurred during active infection, with longitudinal follow-up thereafter. The data were taken from a study of blood T cell repertoires in COVID-19. Looking at the study overall: Sites across the United States, Italy and Spain contributed samples from acute and convalescent COVID-19. From T cells, B-cell-depleted T cells, or PBMCs came the material, which was cDNA or gDNA.

The sample comprised peripheral blood. This receptor was taken from a man aged 50 to 59 with COVID-19, enrolled during active disease. V is TRBV6-2 or TRBV6-3 and J is TRBJ1-6; D perhaps matches TRBD1 (5 bases). The CDR3 DNA reads as TGTGCCAGCAGTTGGGCAAACAGGAATTCACCCCTCCACTTT. The encoded protein is CASSWANRNSPLHF.